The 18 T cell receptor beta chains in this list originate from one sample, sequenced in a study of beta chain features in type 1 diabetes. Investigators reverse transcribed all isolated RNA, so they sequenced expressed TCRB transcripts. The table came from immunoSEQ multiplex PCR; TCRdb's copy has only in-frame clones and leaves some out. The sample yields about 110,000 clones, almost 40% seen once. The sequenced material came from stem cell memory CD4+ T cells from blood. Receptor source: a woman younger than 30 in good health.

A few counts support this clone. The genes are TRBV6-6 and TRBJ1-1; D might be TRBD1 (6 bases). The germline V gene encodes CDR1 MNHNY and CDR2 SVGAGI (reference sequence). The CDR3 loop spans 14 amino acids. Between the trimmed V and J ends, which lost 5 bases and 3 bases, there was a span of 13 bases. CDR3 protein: CASSPRQDYTEAFF. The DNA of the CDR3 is TGTGCCAGCAGTCCTCGACAGGACTACACTGAAGCTTTCTTT.

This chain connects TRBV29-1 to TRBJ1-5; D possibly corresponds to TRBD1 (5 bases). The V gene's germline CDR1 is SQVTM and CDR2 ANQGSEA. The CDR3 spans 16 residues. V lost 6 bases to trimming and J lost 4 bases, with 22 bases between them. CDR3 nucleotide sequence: TGCAGCGTCGGGGGGGTCGGCTCGGGGAAAAATCAGCCCCAGCATTTT. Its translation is CSVGGVGSGKNQPQHF.

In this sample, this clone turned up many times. CDR3 nucleotides: TGTGCCATCAGTGCGCCAGGGGGCGAGACCCAGTACTTC. Its protein product is CAISAPGGETQYF. This chain uses TRBV10-3 with TRBJ2-5, with 8 bases that match TRBD1. CDR1 and CDR2 from the germline V gene are ENHRY and SYGVKD. The length of the CDR3 is 13 residues. V shed 4 bases, J shed 5 bases, and the junction held 3 bases outside the gene matches.

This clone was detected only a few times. CDR3 nucleotide sequence: TGTGCCAGCAGACCCTGGACAGGGGGCGGCTACGGCTACACCTTC. This encodes CASRPWTGGGYGYTF. The chain couples TRBV6-5 to TRBJ1-2; 11 bases align to TRBD1. Trimming cost V 6 bases and J 8 bases; bases outside gene matches: 11. The CDR3 sequence is 15 residues long. Germline values: CDR1 MNHEY, CDR2 SVGAGI.

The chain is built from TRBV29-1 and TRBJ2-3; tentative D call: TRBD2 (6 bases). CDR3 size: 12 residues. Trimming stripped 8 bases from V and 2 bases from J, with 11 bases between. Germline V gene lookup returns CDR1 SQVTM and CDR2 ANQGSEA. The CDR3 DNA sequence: TGCAGCACCCGGGGGTACACAGATACGCAGTATTTT. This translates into CSTRGYTDTQYF.

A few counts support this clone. The CDR3: CASSPVGQTYGYTF. CDR3 nucleotide sequence: TGTGCCAGCAGCCCAGTGGGACAAACCTATGGCTACACCTTC. J is TRBJ1-2 and V is TRBV9; D is perhaps TRBD1 (6 bases). V was trimmed by 4 bases and J by 4 bases, leaving 14 bases between them. This CDR3 contains 14 residues. In germline, CDR1 is SGDLS, CDR2 YYNGEE.

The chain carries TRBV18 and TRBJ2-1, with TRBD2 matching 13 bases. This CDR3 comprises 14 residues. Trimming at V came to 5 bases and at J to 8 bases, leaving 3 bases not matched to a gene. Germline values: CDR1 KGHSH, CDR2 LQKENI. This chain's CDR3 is CASSKTSGRYEQFF. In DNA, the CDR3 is TGTGCCAGCTCAAAGACTAGCGGGAGGTATGAGCAGTTCTTC.

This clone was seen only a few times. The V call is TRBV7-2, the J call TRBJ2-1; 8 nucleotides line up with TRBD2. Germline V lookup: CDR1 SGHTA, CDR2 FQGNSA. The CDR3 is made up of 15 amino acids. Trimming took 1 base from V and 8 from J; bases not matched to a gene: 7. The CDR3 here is CASSLVPRGGHEQFF. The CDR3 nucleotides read TGTGCCAGCAGCTTAGTCCCACGGGGGGGGCATGAGCAGTTCTTC.

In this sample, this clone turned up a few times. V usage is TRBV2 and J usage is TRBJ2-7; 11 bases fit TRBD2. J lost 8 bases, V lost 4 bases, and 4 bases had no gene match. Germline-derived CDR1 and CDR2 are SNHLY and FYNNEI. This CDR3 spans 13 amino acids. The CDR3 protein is CASSVASGRQQYF. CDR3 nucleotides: TGTGCCAGCAGTGTAGCTAGCGGGAGGCAGCAGTACTTC. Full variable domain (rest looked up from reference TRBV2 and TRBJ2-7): EPEVTQTPSHQVTQMGQEVILRCVPISNHLYFYWYRQILGQKVEFLVSFYNNEISEKSEIFDDQFSVERPDGSNFTLKIRSTKLEDSAMYFCASSVASGRQQYFGPGTRLTVT.

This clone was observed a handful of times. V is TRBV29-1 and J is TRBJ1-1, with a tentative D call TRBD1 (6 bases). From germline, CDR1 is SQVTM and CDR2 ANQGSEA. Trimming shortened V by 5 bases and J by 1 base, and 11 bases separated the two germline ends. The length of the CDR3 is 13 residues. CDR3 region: CSVWGQSNTEAFF. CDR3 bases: TGCAGCGTTTGGGGACAATCGAACACTGAAGCTTTCTTT.

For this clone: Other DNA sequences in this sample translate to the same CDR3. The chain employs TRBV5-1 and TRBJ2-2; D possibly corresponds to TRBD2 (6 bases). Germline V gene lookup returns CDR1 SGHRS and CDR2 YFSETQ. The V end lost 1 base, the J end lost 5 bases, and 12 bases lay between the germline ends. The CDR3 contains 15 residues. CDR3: CASSLRAGRTGELFF. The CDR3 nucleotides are TGCGCCAGCAGCTTGAGGGCGGGACGGACCGGGGAGCTGTTTTTT.

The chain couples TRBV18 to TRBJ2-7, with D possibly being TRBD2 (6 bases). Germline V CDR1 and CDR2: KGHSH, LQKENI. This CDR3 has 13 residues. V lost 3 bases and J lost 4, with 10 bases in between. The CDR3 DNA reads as TGTGCCAGCTCACCGAGGGGAGGATACGAGCAGTACTTC. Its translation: CASSPRGGYEQYF. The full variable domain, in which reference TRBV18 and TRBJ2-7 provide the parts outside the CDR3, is NAGVMQNPRHLVRRRGQEARLRCSPMKGHSHVYWYRQLPEEGLKFMVYLQKENIIDESGMPKERFSAEFPKEGPSILRIQQVVRGDSAAYFCASSPRGGYEQYFGPGTRLTVT.

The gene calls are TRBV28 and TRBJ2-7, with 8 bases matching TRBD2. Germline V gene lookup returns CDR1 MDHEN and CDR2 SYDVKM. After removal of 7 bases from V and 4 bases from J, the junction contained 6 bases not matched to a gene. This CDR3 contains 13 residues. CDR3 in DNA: TGTGCCAGCACCCGACTAGCGAAATACGAGCAGTACTTC. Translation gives CASTRLAKYEQYF. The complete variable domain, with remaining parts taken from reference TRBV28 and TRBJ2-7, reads DVKVTQSSRYLVKRTGEKVFLECVQDMDHENMFWYRQDPGLGLRLIYFSYDVKMKEKGDIPEGYSVSREKKERFSLILESASTNQTSMYLCASTRLAKYEQYFGPGTRLTVT.

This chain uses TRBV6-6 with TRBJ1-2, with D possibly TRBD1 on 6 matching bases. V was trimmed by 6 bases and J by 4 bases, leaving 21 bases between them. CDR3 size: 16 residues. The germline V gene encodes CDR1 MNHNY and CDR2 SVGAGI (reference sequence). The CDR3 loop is CASRSISSRTAYGYTF. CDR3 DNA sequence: TGTGCCAGCAGGAGTATATCATCTAGGACAGCCTATGGCTACACCTTC.

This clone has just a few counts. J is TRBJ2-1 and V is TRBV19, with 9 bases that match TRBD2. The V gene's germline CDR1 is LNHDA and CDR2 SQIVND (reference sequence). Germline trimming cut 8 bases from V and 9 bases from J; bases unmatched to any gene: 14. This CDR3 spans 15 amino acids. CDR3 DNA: TGTGCCAGTCGATCTCAAGAGGTAGCGGGAGTTGAGCAGTTCTTC. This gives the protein CASRSQEVAGVEQFF.

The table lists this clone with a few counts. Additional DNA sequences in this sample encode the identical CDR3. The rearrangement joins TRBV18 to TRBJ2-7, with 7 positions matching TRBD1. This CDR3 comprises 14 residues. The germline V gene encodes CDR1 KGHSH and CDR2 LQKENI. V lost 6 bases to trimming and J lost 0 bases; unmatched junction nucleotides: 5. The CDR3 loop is CASSPWDSSYEQYF. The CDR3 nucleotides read TGTGCCAGCTCGCCTTGGGACAGCTCCTACGAGCAGTACTTC.

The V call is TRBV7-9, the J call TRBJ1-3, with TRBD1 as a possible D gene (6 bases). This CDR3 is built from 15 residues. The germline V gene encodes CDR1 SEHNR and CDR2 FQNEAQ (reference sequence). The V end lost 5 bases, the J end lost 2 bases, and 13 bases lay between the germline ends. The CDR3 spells CASSRTGTPGNTIYF. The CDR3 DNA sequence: TGTGCCAGCAGCCGTACAGGGACCCCTGGAAACACCATATATTTT.

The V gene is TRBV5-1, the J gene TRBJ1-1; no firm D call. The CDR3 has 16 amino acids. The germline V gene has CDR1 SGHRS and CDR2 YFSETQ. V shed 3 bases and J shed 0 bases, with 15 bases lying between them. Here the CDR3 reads CASSSDYRRMNTEAFF. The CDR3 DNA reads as TGCGCCAGCAGCTCCGACTACCGGCGAATGAACACTGAAGCTTTCTTT.